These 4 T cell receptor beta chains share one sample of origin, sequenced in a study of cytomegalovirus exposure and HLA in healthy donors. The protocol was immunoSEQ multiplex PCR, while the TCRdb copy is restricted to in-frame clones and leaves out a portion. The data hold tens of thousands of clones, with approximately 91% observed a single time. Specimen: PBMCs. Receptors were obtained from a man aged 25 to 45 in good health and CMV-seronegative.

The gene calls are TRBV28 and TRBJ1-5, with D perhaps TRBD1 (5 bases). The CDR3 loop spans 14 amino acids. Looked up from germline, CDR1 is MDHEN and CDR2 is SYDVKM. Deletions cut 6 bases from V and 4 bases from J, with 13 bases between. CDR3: CASRWAGLNQPQHF. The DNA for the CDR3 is TGTGCCAGCAGATGGGCAGGGTTGAATCAGCCCCAGCATTTT.

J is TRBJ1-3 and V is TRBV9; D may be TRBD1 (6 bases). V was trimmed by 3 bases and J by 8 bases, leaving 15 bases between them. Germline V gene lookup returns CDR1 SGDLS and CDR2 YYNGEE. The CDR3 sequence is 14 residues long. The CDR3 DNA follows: TGTGCCAGCAGCGCGCGGACAGTCGGGGACACCATATATTTT. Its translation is CASSARTVGDTIYF.

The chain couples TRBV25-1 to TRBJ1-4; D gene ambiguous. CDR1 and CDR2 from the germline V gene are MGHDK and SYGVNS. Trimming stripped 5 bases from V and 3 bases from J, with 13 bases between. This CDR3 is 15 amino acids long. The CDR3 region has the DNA TGTGCCAGCAGTCCGACACAGAGACCTAATGAAAAACTGTTTTTT. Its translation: CASSPTQRPNEKLFF.

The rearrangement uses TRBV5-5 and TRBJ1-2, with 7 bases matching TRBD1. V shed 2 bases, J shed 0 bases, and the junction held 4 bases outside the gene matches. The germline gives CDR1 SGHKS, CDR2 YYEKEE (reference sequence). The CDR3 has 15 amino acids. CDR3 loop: CASSFRGASNYGYTF. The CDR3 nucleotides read TGTGCCAGCAGCTTCAGGGGGGCATCTAACTATGGCTACACCTTC. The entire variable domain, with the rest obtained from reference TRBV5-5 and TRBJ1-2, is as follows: DAGVTQSPTHLIKTRGQQVTLRCSPISGHKSVSWYQQVLGQGPQFIFQYYEKEERGRGNFPDRFSARQFPNYSSELNVNALLLGDSALYLCASSFRGASNYGYTFGSGTRLTVV.